This T cell receptor (beta chain) was captured by sequencing in a study of T cell clonality in common variable immunodeficiency. The repertoire was sequenced with immunoSEQ multiplex PCR; TCRdb's copy has only in-frame clones and lacks some. The table lists approximately 50,000 clones, with no singletons. This clone has more than one count but fewer than ten. From the germline J gene comes the end of the CDR3, since the read stops 3 residues before it. Germline V lookup: CDR1 DFQATT, CDR2 SNEGSKA (reference sequence). The V and J ends lost 6 bases and 0 bases, in that order; junction bases with no gene match: 12. The CDR3 spans 16 residues.

The chain joins TRBV20-1 to TRBJ2-3; 7 bases line up with TRBD2. Sequenced sample: peripheral blood mononuclear cells. The TCR was taken from a person between 18 and 69 years old in good health. The covered CDR3 bases are TGCAGTGCGATTCTGGGGCTAGCGGAAAGCACAGATACG. This encodes CSAILGLAESTDT. The entire CDR3 protein reads CSAILGLAESTDTQYF.